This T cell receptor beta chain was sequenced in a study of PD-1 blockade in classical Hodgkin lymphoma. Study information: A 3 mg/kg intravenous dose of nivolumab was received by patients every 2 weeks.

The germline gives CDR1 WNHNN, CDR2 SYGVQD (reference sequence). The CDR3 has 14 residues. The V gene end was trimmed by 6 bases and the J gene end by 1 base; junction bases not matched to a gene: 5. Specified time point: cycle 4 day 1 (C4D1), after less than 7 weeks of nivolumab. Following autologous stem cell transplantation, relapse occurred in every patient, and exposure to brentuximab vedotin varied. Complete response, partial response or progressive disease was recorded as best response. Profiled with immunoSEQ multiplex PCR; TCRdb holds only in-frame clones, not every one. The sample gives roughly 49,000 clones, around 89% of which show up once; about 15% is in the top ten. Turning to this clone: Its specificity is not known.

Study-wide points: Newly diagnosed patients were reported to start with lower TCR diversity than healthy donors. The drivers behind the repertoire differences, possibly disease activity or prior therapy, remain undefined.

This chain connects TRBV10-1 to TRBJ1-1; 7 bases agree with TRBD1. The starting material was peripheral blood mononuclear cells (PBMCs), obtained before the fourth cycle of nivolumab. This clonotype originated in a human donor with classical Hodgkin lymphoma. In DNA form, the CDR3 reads TGCGCCAGCAGCCTTGGGACAGCGAACACTGAAGCTTTCTTT. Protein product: CASSLGTANTEAFF.